The clone carrying this T cell receptor (beta chain) was counted only a few times. Its antigen is undetermined. Preparing the TCRbeta library involved the use of unique molecular identifiers. In TCRdb, the PCR reads were re-called with MiXCR into one record per CDR3 protein. Of 500,000 or so distinct CDR3 sequences in the sample, about an eighth were seen once. This record belongs to a study of T-cell reconstitution after alpha-beta-depleted transplantation in children. Findings and limits, study-wide: Reportedly, alpha-beta T cells present about two months post-transplant originated from several hundred expanded clones of graft origin. T-cell counts and diversity were attributed mostly to newly produced T cells one year after transplant. There were some patients whose high TCRbeta diversity at day 60 came from surviving recipient T cells and thymic progenitors.

CDR3 size: 16 residues. The germline V gene encodes CDR1 MNHNS and CDR2 SASEGT. Trimming at V came to 6 bases and at J to 3 bases, leaving 10 bases not matched to a gene. The TCR sequence derives from a female patient aged 2-15 years who had a stem cell transplant for aplastic anemia, so the T cells may come from the graft donor. The input for sequencing was PBMCs, mostly from graft donor cells, taken 180 days after TCRalphabeta/CD19-depleted stem cell transplant. The V call is TRBV6-1, the J call TRBJ2-3; 9 bases map to TRBD1. The CDR3 DNA reads TGTGCCAGCAGCCAGAGGGACAGGGTTTATACAGATACGCAGTATTTT. Translated, it gives CASSQRDRVYTDTQYF.